The 24 T cell receptor beta chains presented below share a single source sample, sequenced in a study of radiation and T cells in renal cell carcinoma. Time point denoted: baseline pretreatment blood. The treatment is: 15 Gy SBRT to primary tumor, nephrectomy 4 weeks later. TCRdb keeps only in-frame clones here, not all; method: immunoSEQ multiplex PCR. The data contain 150,000 or so clones, roughly 90% of them singletons. The sequencing here drew on blood, taken from a patient whose treatment included radiotherapy and nephrectomy. The receptors shown here come from a woman in her 70s with renal cell carcinoma.

This clone occurred a few times. This chain joins TRBV4-2 and TRBJ1-5; 10 bases are shared with TRBD1. V trimming: 5 bases; J trimming: 2 bases; junction bases outside the gene matches: 12. The germline V gene has CDR1 LGHNA and CDR2 YNFKEQ. The CDR3 covers 18 residues. The CDR3 region is CASSTGTGDPSGNQPQHF. The CDR3 DNA sequence: TGTGCCAGCAGCACCGGGACAGGGGACCCGTCGGGCAATCAGCCCCAGCATTTT.

Here the CDR3 reads CASSDGGTPLHF. DNA of the CDR3: TGTGCCAGCAGTGACGGGGGGACACCCCTCCACTTT. This chain uses TRBV6-1 with TRBJ1-6, with D possibly being TRBD1 (5 bases). Trimming cost V 3 bases and J 11 bases, with 8 bases left between them. CDR3 length: 12 residues. Looked up from germline, CDR1 is MNHNS and CDR2 is SASEGT.

The chain joins TRBV19 to TRBJ1-2; D perhaps matches TRBD1 (6 bases). This CDR3 has 15 amino acids. Germline V gives CDR1 LNHDA, CDR2 SQIVND (reference sequence). The ends were cut back, 7 bases at V and 2 bases at J, with 17 bases in the middle. CDR3 nucleotides: TGTGCCAGTACTGACCGGGGGGCCCCGAACTATGGCTACACCTTC. It codes for CASTDRGAPNYGYTF.

The rearrangement uses TRBV7-9 and TRBJ2-1; weak D call: TRBD2 (7 bases). Trimming stripped 5 bases from V and 7 bases from J, with 24 bases between. The CDR3 totals 17 residues. Germline V gene data show CDR1 as SEHNR and CDR2 as FQNEAQ (reference sequence). The CDR3 DNA reads TGTGCCAGCAGCAAGGGGGGGTCTGGCGACTACGGGAATGAGCAGTTCTTC. Translating gives CASSKGGSGDYGNEQFF.

The chain uses TRBV30 and TRBJ2-3; D remains unclear. CDR1 GTSNPN and CDR2 SVGIG come from the germline V gene (reference sequence). Trimming left V 0 bases short and J 2 bases short, with 6 bases between. The CDR3 runs to 13 residues. The CDR3 reads CAWSVAHTDTQYF. As DNA, the CDR3 is TGTGCCTGGAGTGTGGCCCACACAGATACGCAGTATTTT.

CDR3 loop: CASSLGTSGGRPQYF. The CDR3 nucleotides read TGTGCCAGCAGCTTAGGGACTAGCGGGGGAAGGCCCCAGTACTTC. V is TRBV7-2 and J is TRBJ2-5; 13 bases are shared with TRBD2. Germline CDR1 is SGHTA and CDR2 is FQGNSA. There are 15 residues in the CDR3. With 1 base clipped from V and 9 bases from J, the junction kept 5 bases outside the gene matches.

There are a few counts of this clone. The chain carries TRBV5-1 and TRBJ1-1, with 9 bases lining up with TRBD1. The CDR3 length is 15 residues. The trim removed 4 bases at V and 10 bases at J, leaving 14 bases unmatched. Germline V gives CDR1 SGHRS, CDR2 YFSETQ. As DNA, the CDR3 is TGCGCCAGCAGCCTAGACGGACAGGGGCCGTTGGTAGCTTTCTTT. Amino acid sequence: CASSLDGQGPLVAFF.

V usage is TRBV30 and J usage is TRBJ2-1, with D unclear. V lost 0 bases and J lost 2, with 8 bases in between. The CDR3 consists of 14 residues. The V gene's germline CDR1 is GTSNPN and CDR2 SVGIG (reference sequence). The CDR3 region is CAWSVNTAYNEQFF. The CDR3 nucleotides read TGTGCCTGGAGTGTCAACACGGCCTACAATGAGCAGTTCTTC.

The chain carries TRBV5-1 and TRBJ2-2, with 10 bases aligning to TRBD2. The germline gives CDR1 SGHRS, CDR2 YFSETQ. The trim removed 4 bases at V and 1 base at J, leaving 7 bases unmatched. This CDR3 contains 17 residues. CDR3 bases: TGCGCCAGCAGCCCAATTCGACTAGCGGGGAACACCGGGGAGCTGTTTTTT. Its translation: CASSPIRLAGNTGELFF.

This rearrangement joins TRBV9 to TRBJ2-6, with 8 bases identical to TRBD1. CDR3 length: 17 residues. From germline, CDR1 is SGDLS and CDR2 YYNGEE. V dropped 0 bases and J dropped 0; count of bases not matched to a gene: 2. In nucleotides, the CDR3 is TGTGCCAGCAGCGTAGGCCAGGGGGCCTCTGGGGCCAACGTCCTGACTTTC. Translating it yields CASSVGQGASGANVLTF.

The genes are TRBV7-2 and TRBJ2-4; TRBD2 aligns across 11 bases. The germline V gene encodes CDR1 SGHTA and CDR2 FQGNSA. The CDR3 is made up of 16 amino acids. After removal of 5 bases from V and 2 bases from J, the junction contained 5 bases not matched to a gene. The DNA for the CDR3 is TGTGCCAGCAGCCTCGGACTAGCGGGCACCAAAAACATTCAGTACTTC. This encodes CASSLGLAGTKNIQYF.

This chain uses TRBV7-3 with TRBJ2-2, with 8 bases lining up with TRBD1. The CDR3 runs 17 residues. Germline loops: CDR1 SGHTA, CDR2 FQGTGA. With V trimmed by 8 bases and J by 0 bases, 11 bases remained unmatched. CDR3 DNA: TGTGCCAGCCGTAGTGGACAGGGCCCTGCGAACACCGGGGAGCTGTTTTTT. Its translation: CASRSGQGPANTGELFF.

The genes are TRBV18 and TRBJ2-3, with TRBD1 as a possible D gene (5 bases). Germline-derived CDR1 and CDR2 are KGHSH and LQKENI. This CDR3 has 16 amino acids. V was pared by 3 bases and J by 4 bases, with 17 bases between. The CDR3, as DNA: TGTGCCAGCTCACCTGGGGCCGACACTGTCGCAGATACGCAGTATTTT. Residues: CASSPGADTVADTQYF.

The rearrangement links TRBV10-3 to TRBJ1-2; weak D call: TRBD1 (6 bases). This CDR3 is 14 amino acids long. Germline V CDR1 and CDR2: ENHRY, SYGVKD. The V gene lost 6 bases and the J gene lost 0 bases, with 11 bases spanning the gap. The CDR3 sequence is CAISANRANYGYTF. CDR3 bases: TGTGCCATCAGCGCAAACAGGGCTAACTATGGCTACACCTTC.

The CDR3 DNA reads as TGTGCCAGCAGTGCCCGGGGTGATTCACCCCTCCACTTT. Its protein is CASSARGDSPLHF. The gene calls are TRBV6-1 and TRBJ1-6; D is unclear. In germline, CDR1 is MNHNS, CDR2 SASEGT. V lost 4 bases and J 8 bases, leaving 9 bases between the germline ends. The CDR3 is made up of 13 amino acids.

V and J are TRBV14 and TRBJ2-7; D not resolved. Trimming cost V 2 bases and J 4 bases, with 3 bases left between them. CDR1 SGHDN and CDR2 FVKESK come from the germline V gene. The length of the CDR3 is 11 residues. The CDR3 region has the DNA TGTGCCAGCAGCCAAAAATACGAGCAGTACTTC. Its translation is CASSQKYEQYF.

The chain has TRBV15 and TRBJ1-2, with 10 bases that match TRBD1. There are 14 residues in the CDR3. CDR1 and CDR2 (germline): LNHNV, YYDKDF (reference sequence). The trim removed 7 bases at V and 7 bases at J, leaving 9 bases unmatched. The CDR3 loop reads CATTPDRGLFGYTF. Here the CDR3 DNA reads TGTGCCACCACCCCGGACAGGGGGTTATTTGGCTACACCTTC.

This clone was found once. V is TRBV6-5 and J is TRBJ2-5; 7 positions match TRBD1. Germline V gives CDR1 MNHEY, CDR2 SVGAGI. The V segment lost 2 bases and the J segment 4 bases; nucleotides outside the gene matches: 7. The CDR3 sequence is 15 residues long. Here the CDR3 reads CASSYNRGNIETQYF. CDR3 DNA: TGTGCCAGCAGTTACAACAGGGGTAATATAGAGACCCAGTACTTC.

The chain joins TRBV7-6 to TRBJ1-3; D possibly corresponds to TRBD1 (5 bases). The CDR3 covers 16 residues. Germline CDR1 SGHVS, CDR2 FNYEAQ. V shed 3 bases and J shed 2 bases, with 14 bases lying between them. The CDR3 is CASSLSTDTPGNTIYF. CDR3 DNA: TGTGCCAGCAGCTTGTCGACAGATACTCCTGGAAACACCATATATTTT.

The V and J genes are TRBV5-1 and TRBJ1-1, with D hard to call. CDR3 length: 14 amino acids. Trimming removed 4 bases at V and 2 bases at J, with 12 bases between. CDR1 SGHRS and CDR2 YFSETQ come from the germline V gene. CDR3 residues: CASSISGGNTEAFF. CDR3 in DNA: TGCGCCAGCAGCATCTCAGGCGGAAACACTGAAGCTTTCTTT.

This clone is a singleton in its sample. This CDR3 is also generated by other DNA sequences in the sample. The J gene is TRBJ1-3, the V gene TRBV5-1; D may be TRBD1 (5 bases). V lost 0 bases and J lost 4, with 5 bases in between. The CDR3 covers 13 residues. Looked up from germline, CDR1 is SGHRS and CDR2 is YFSETQ. This CDR3 reads CASSLGQGNTIYF. CDR3 bases: TGCGCCAGCAGCTTGGGACAGGGAAACACCATATATTTT.

The J gene is TRBJ2-3, the V gene TRBV5-5, with 12 bases lining up with TRBD2. Unmatched junction bases numbered 13, after V lost 5 bases and J lost 6 bases. Germline loops: CDR1 SGHKS, CDR2 YYEKEE (reference sequence). The CDR3 is 17 residues long. CDR3 nucleotide sequence: TGTGCCAGCAGTCCGACTAGCGGGGGTGCTAATTCGGATACGCAGTATTTT. Translation: CASSPTSGGANSDTQYF.

This clone was observed a handful of times. This chain links TRBV19 with TRBJ1-1; D might be TRBD1 (6 bases). The CDR3 extends over 13 amino acids. From germline, CDR1 is LNHDA and CDR2 SQIVND (reference sequence). Trimming removed 8 bases at V and 1 base at J, with 11 bases between. The CDR3 reads CASGSQGNTEAFF. Written as DNA, the CDR3 is TGTGCCAGTGGTTCACAGGGGAACACTGAAGCTTTCTTT.

The J gene is TRBJ2-3, the V gene TRBV5-4, with 14 bases lining up with TRBD2. The V segment lost 5 bases and the J segment 9 bases; nucleotides outside the gene matches: 8. Germline CDR1 SGHNT, CDR2 YYREEE (reference sequence). The CDR3 is 15 amino acids. The CDR3 nucleotides read TGTGCCAGCAGACCCGGGACTAGCGGGGGAATAACGCAGTATTTT. Encoded protein: CASRPGTSGGITQYF.